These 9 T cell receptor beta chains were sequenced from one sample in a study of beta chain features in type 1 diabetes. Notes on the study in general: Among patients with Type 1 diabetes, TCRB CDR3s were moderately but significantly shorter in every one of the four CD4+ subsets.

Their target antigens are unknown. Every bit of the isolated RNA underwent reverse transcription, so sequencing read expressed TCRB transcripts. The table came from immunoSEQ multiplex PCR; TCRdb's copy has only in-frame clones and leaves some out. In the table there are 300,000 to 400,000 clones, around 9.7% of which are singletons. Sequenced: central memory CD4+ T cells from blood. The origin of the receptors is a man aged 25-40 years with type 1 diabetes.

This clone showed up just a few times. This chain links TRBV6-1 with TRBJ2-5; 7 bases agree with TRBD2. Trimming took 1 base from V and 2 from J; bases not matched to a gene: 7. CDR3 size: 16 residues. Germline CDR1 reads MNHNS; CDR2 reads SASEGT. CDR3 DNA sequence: TGTGCCAGCAGTGAAGGTTTATGGGGAGGGCAAGAGACCCAGTACTTC. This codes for CASSEGLWGGQETQYF.

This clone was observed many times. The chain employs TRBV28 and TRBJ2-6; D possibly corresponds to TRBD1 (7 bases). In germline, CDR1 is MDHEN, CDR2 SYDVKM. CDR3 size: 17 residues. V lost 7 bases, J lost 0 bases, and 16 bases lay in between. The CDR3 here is CASTARDRVSGANVLTF. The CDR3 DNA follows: TGTGCCAGCACCGCGCGGGACAGAGTCTCTGGGGCCAACGTCCTGACTTTC. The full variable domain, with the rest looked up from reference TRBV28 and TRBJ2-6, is DVKVTQSSRYLVKRTGEKVFLECVQDMDHENMFWYRQDPGLGLRLIYFSYDVKMKEKGDIPEGYSVSREKKERFSLILESASTNQTSMYLCASTARDRVSGANVLTFGAGSRLTVL.

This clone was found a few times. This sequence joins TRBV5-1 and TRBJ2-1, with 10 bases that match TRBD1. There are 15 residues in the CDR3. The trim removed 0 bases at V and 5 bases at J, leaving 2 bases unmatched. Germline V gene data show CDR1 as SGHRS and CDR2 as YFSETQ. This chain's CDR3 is CASSLGDRGDNEQFF. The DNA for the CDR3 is TGCGCCAGCAGCTTGGGGGACAGGGGAGACAATGAGCAGTTCTTC.

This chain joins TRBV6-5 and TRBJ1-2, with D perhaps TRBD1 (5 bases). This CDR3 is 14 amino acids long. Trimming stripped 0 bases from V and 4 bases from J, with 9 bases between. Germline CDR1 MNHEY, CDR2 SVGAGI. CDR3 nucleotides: TGTGCCAGCAGTTACTCAAGGGGCGCCTATGGCTACACCTTC. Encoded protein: CASSYSRGAYGYTF.

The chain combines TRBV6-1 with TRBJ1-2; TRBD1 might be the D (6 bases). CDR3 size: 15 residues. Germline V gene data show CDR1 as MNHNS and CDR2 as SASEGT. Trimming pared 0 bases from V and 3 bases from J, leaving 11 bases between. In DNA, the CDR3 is TGTGCCAGCAGTGAAGCCGGGGGGCGAGACTATGGCTACACCTTC. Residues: CASSEAGGRDYGYTF.

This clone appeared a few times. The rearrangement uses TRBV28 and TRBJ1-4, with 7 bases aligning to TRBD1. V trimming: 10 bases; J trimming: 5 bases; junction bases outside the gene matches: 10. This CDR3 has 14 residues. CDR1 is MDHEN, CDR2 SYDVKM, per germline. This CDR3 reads CAITAGTENEKLFF. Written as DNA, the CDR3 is TGTGCCATCACAGCAGGGACAGAGAATGAAAAACTGTTTTTT.

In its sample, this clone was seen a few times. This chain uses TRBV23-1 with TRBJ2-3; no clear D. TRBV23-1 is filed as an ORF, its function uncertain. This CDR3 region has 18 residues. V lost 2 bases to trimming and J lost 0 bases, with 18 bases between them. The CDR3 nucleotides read TGCGCCAGCAGTCAACCGCCCGGGCGGCGCCCTAGCACAGATACGCAGTATTTT. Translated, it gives CASSQPPGRRPSTDTQYF.

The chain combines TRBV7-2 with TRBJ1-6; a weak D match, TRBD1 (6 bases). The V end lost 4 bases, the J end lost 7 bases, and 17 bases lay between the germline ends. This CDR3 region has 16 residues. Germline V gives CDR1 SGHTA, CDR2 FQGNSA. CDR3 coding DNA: TGTGCCAGCAGCTCTCAATCGGGACAAAGCAATTCACCCCTCCACTTT. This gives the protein CASSSQSGQSNSPLHF.

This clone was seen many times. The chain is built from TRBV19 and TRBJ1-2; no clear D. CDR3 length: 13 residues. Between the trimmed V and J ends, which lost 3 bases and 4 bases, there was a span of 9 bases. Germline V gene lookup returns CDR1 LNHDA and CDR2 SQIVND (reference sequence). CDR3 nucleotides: TGTGCCAGTAGTATGGAGGTCGGCTATGGCTACACCTTC. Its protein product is CASSMEVGYGYTF.